Shown below are 6 T cell receptor beta chains from a single sample sequenced in a study of T cells in Graves' hyperthyroidism and ophthalmopathy. Amplified regions were TCR beta CDR3 sequences from RNA transcripts. When the TCR CDR3 underwent first-round RT-PCR, the HTBI primer set was used. TCRdb independently ran MiXCR on the multiplex PCR reads; one entry per CDR3 protein. The sample carries under 250,000 distinct CDR3 sequences, around 16% recorded once. The sequenced material came from blood. The receptor set was obtained from a woman in her 50s with Graves' hyperthyroidism.

In its sample, this clonotype was seen many times. The CDR3 DNA is TGTGCCAGCAGCATCGGTCTAGCGGGGTCAGATACGCAGTATTTT. This encodes CASSIGLAGSDTQYF. The chain has TRBV7-8 and TRBJ2-3, with 9 bases identical to TRBD2. There are 15 residues in the CDR3. V trimming: 5 bases; J trimming: 4 bases; junction bases outside the gene matches: 7. Per the germline V gene, CDR1 is SGHVS and CDR2 is FQNEAQ.

This clonotype occurred many times. The gene calls are TRBV18 and TRBJ2-7; a weak D match, TRBD1 (6 bases). Germline CDR1 is KGHSH and CDR2 is LQKENI. The CDR3 covers 14 residues. Trimming took 3 bases from V and 1 from J, leaving 10 bases between them. In DNA form, the CDR3 reads TGTGCCAGCTCACCGACGACAGGTTCCTACGAGCAGTACTTC. It encodes CASSPTTGSYEQYF.

This clonotype was counted ten times or more. This rearrangement joins TRBV27 to TRBJ1-5; 7 bases align to TRBD1. The CDR3 length is 14 residues. The germline V gene encodes CDR1 MNHEY and CDR2 SMNVEV (reference sequence). V shed 6 bases and J 0 bases; nucleotides not matched to a gene: 2. The CDR3 sequence: CASRTGTSNQPQHF. The CDR3 DNA reads TGTGCCAGCAGGACAGGGACTAGCAATCAGCCCCAGCATTTT.

Concerning this clonotype: A much larger clone lies a single base off, so this may be a read error. The chain couples TRBV11-2 to TRBJ1-4; a possible D gene is TRBD1 (5 bases). Trimming cost V 5 bases and J 2 bases, with 12 bases left between them. The germline V gene has CDR1 SGHAT and CDR2 FQNNGV. There are 15 residues in the CDR3. The CDR3 coding sequence is TGTGCCAGCAGCCCTGCAGGGCTCACTAATGAAAAACTGTTTTTT. Translating gives CASSPAGLTNEKLFF.

The sample holds many counts of this clonotype. V gene TRBV5-1 combines with J gene TRBJ1-1; 9 positions agree with TRBD1. Germline V gene sequence: CDR1 SGHRS, CDR2 YFSETQ. Trimming at V came to 1 base and at J to 4 bases, leaving 5 bases not matched to a gene. This CDR3 region has 15 residues. CDR3 nucleotides: TGCGCCAGCAGCTTGTACGGACAGGGGACCACTGAAGCTTTCTTT. This encodes CASSLYGQGTTEAFF. The full variable domain, in which reference TRBV5-1 and TRBJ1-1 provide the parts outside the CDR3, is KAGVTQTPRYLIKTRGQQVTLSCSPISGHRSVSWYQQTPGQGLQFLFEYFSETQRNKGNFPGRFSGRQFSNSRSEMNVSTLELGDSALYLCASSLYGQGTTEAFFGQGTRLTVV.

This clonotype was observed a few times. The CDR3 loop is CASRQYRGGNSPLHF. The DNA for the CDR3 is TGTGCCAGCAGACAGTACAGGGGGGGGAATTCACCCCTCCACTTT. The genes are TRBV6-2 or TRBV6-3 and TRBJ1-6; 8 nucleotides align to TRBD1. Germline CDR1 is MNHEY and CDR2 is SVGEGT. The CDR3 loop spans 15 amino acids. The ends lost 6 bases at V and 7 bases at J; junction bases unmatched: 8.